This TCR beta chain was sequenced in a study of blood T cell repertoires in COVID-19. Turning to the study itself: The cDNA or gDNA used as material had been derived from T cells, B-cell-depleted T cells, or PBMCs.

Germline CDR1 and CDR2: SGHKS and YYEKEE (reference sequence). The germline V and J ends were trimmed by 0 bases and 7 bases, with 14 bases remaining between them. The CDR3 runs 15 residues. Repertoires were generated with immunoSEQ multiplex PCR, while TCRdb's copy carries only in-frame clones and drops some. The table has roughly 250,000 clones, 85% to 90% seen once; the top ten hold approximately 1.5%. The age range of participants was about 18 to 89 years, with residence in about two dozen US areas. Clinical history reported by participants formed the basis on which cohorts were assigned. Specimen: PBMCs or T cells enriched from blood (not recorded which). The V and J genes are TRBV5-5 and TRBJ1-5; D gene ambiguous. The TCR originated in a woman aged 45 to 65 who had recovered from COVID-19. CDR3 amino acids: CASSLDYTSGQPQHF. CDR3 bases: TGTGCCAGCAGCTTGGACTATACTTCTGGCCAGCCCCAGCATTTT.